This entry concerns a single T cell receptor beta chain. Only in-frame clones appear in the TCRdb table, and some are missing; sequencing was by immunoSEQ multiplex PCR. The sample has under 1 million clones, around 93% seen once. The data originate from a study of shared clonotypes between healthy human individuals. Trimming pared 2 bases from V and 3 bases from J, leaving 7 bases between. The CDR3 has 14 amino acids. From germline, CDR1 is SGHTA and CDR2 FQGNSA. Cells designated naive CD8 were CD45RO-negative and were positively selected for CCR7, with terminally differentiated effector memory CD45RA+ cells excluded.

The chain joins TRBV7-2 to TRBJ1-4, with no clear D. The sequencing input was naive CD8+ T cells sorted from blood. The source is a young man in good health. The CDR3 region is CASSLSLANEKLFF. The CDR3 nucleotides are TGTGCCAGCAGCTTATCGTTGGCTAATGAAAAACTGTTTTTT.